This T cell receptor beta chain was identified in a study of cytomegalovirus exposure and HLA in healthy donors. The PCR employed 60 Vbeta primers together with 13 Jbeta primers. Measured with immunoSEQ multiplex PCR; TCRdb has only the in-frame clones, and not every one. The sample consists of approximately 190,000 clones, 55% to 75% of them appearing once. Study outcomes and limitations: In a later analysis, CMV-associated beta chains were mostly HLA-associated, it appeared. Within an earlier analysis, most TCR beta V segments proved productive either about 87% or about 30% of the time. What TCR beta sequences reportedly achieved was accurate prediction of HLA-A and HLA-B alleles in most subjects.

Healthy bone marrow donors formed the donor group. To note about this clone: No antigen is known for it.

The length of the CDR3 is 15 residues. V dropped 7 bases and J dropped 5; count of bases not matched to a gene: 12. The V gene's germline CDR1 is SGHDT and CDR2 YYEEEE. Sequenced input: PBMCs. This rearrangement joins TRBV5-6 to TRBJ1-5, with 7 bases aligning to TRBD1. The TCR comes from a man aged 40-50 years in good health and CMV-seropositive. The CDR3 bases are TGTGCCAGCTCGAGAAACAGGGGTGGCGATCAGCCCCAGCATTTT. It is translated as CASSRNRGGDQPQHF.